The 29 T cell receptor beta chains given below trace back to one sample, sequenced in a study of yellow fever vaccine responses in identical twins. TCRdb re-analysed the RT-PCR reads in MiXCR, keeping a single row per CDR3 protein. The sample includes 30,000 to 35,000 distinct CDR3 sequences, 45% to 65% of them seen just once. The sample was T cells from blood (PBMCs), unsorted or a sorted subset (not recorded which), taken before or after yellow fever vaccination (not recorded which). The receptor source for this set is a woman aged 18-30 years who received the yellow fever vaccine.

V gene TRBV7-9 combines with J gene TRBJ2-3, with D unclear. The CDR3 is made up of 12 amino acids. CDR1 SEHNR and CDR2 FQNEAQ come from the germline V gene (reference sequence). The V end lost 3 bases, the J end lost 5 bases, and 6 bases lay between the germline ends. Here the CDR3 reads CASSFRRDTQYF. Written as DNA, the CDR3 is TGTGCCAGCAGCTTTCGTAGAGATACGCAGTATTTT.

This chain connects TRBV4-1 to TRBJ2-7; possibly TRBD2 for D (5 bases). The CDR3 runs to 14 residues. The germline V gene encodes CDR1 MGHRA and CDR2 YSYEKL. The ends were cut back, 8 bases at V and 1 base at J, with 15 bases in the middle. In DNA form, the CDR3 reads TGCGCCAGCCAAAGGGTCAGCGGTTCCTACGAGCAGTACTTC. Translated: CASQRVSGSYEQYF.

In this sample, this clonotype turned up a few times. This chain joins TRBV10-3 and TRBJ2-4; tentatively, D is TRBD1 (6 bases). Trimming removed 2 bases at V and 0 bases at J, with 20 bases between. Germline V CDR1 and CDR2: ENHRY, SYGVKD. CDR3 length: 19 residues. CDR3 residues: CAISETPWGQLLAKNIQYF. CDR3 DNA: TGTGCCATCAGTGAGACGCCTTGGGGGCAGCTCCTAGCCAAAAACATTCAGTACTTC.

This clonotype came up a few times. The chain combines TRBV19 with TRBJ1-5; D gene unclear. The CDR3 is 12 amino acids. Germline assignment: CDR1 LNHDA and CDR2 SQIVND (reference sequence). V gave up 7 bases and J gave up 1 base, with 5 bases separating them. CDR3 in amino acids: CASTVSNQPQHF. DNA of the CDR3: TGTGCCAGTACGGTGAGCAATCAGCCCCAGCATTTT.

This rearrangement joins TRBV18 to TRBJ2-5; a weak D match, TRBD1 (6 bases). CDR1 KGHSH and CDR2 LQKENI come from the germline V gene. V was pared by 6 bases and J by 0 bases, with 8 bases between. This CDR3 has 13 amino acids. CDR3 sequence: CASSGQYQETQYF. The CDR3 nucleotides are TGTGCCAGCTCCGGACAGTACCAAGAGACCCAGTACTTC.

To note about this clonotype: The junction departs from the called germline gene at one end, perhaps through a read error. The rearrangement uses TRBV3-1 and TRBJ2-2; TRBD2 might be the D (5 bases). This CDR3 is built from 16 residues. CDR1 and CDR2 (germline): LGHDT, YNNKEL (reference sequence). In DNA form, the CDR3 reads TGTGCCAGCAGCCCCCCCCCTACCTCGAACACCGGGGAGCTTTTTTTT. It codes for CASSPPPTSNTGELFF.

J is TRBJ2-1 and V is TRBV6-1, with 8 bases fitting TRBD2. J gave up 0 bases and V 2 bases, and 0 bases lay outside the gene matches. The CDR3 sequence is 15 residues long. Germline CDR1 and CDR2: MNHNS and SASEGT. The CDR3: CASSELAGSYNEQFF. The CDR3 bases are TGTGCCAGCAGTGAACTAGCGGGCTCCTACAATGAGCAGTTCTTC.

The chain employs TRBV6-1 and TRBJ2-3; 10 bases fit TRBD1. Per germline, CDR1 MNHNS and CDR2 SASEGT. The CDR3 length is 16 residues. The V and J ends lost 1 base and 5 bases, in that order; junction bases with no gene match: 6. The CDR3 loop reads CASSEGTGGWEDTQYF. CDR3 bases: TGTGCCAGCAGTGAAGGGACAGGGGGGTGGGAAGATACGCAGTATTTT.

The J gene is TRBJ2-3, the V gene TRBV5-1, with D maybe TRBD2 (5 bases). Trimming stripped 0 bases from V and 2 bases from J, with 7 bases between. CDR3 length equals 14 residues. Germline V gene sequence: CDR1 SGHRS, CDR2 YFSETQ. The CDR3 DNA reads as TGCGCCAGCAGCTTGGGACTAATCACAGATACGCAGTATTTT. Its protein is CASSLGLITDTQYF.

The rearrangement uses TRBV11-1 and TRBJ2-1; D is unclear. CDR1 and CDR2 (germline): SGHAT, FQDESV (reference sequence). Trimming left V 6 bases short and J 3 bases short, with 9 bases between. The CDR3 extends over 13 amino acids. This CDR3 reads CASRRTDYNEQFF. In nucleotides, the CDR3 is TGTGCCAGCAGACGCACAGACTACAATGAGCAGTTCTTC.

The V and J genes are TRBV5-1 and TRBJ2-2; 8 bases match TRBD2. The CDR3 sequence is 16 residues long. Trimming at V came to 0 bases and at J to 1 base, leaving 2 bases not matched to a gene. In germline, CDR1 is SGHRS, CDR2 YFSETQ. CDR3 protein: CASSLALAENTGELFF. The CDR3 coding sequence is TGCGCCAGCAGCTTGGCACTAGCGGAGAACACCGGGGAGCTGTTTTTT.

The chain recombines TRBV11-3 with TRBJ2-7; D not certain. The CDR3 length is 14 residues. Germline V gives CDR1 SGHNT, CDR2 YENEEA. V shed 5 bases and J shed 0 bases, with 11 bases lying between them. CDR3 amino acids: CASSPRTASYEQYF. In DNA form, the CDR3 reads TGTGCCAGCAGCCCTAGGACGGCCTCCTACGAGCAGTACTTC. Variable domain in full (rest from reference TRBV11-3 and TRBJ2-7): EAGVVQSPRYKIIEKKQPVAFWCNPISGHNTLYWYLQNLGQGPELLIRYENEEAVDDSQLPKDRFSAERLKGVDSTLKIQPAELGDSAVYLCASSPRTASYEQYFGPGTRLTVT.

The V and J genes are TRBV20-1 and TRBJ2-3, with D uncertain. In germline, CDR1 is DFQATT, CDR2 SNEGSKA (reference sequence). V was pared by 4 bases and J by 6 bases, with 8 bases between. The CDR3 has 11 amino acids. The DNA of the CDR3 is TGCAGTGCTAAGACTCCCGATACGCAGTATTTT. This gives the protein CSAKTPDTQYF.

This clonotype was counted only a few times. The chain has TRBV2 and TRBJ2-1, with D unresolved. From germline, CDR1 is SNHLY and CDR2 FYNNEI. Trimming took 2 bases from V and 7 from J, leaving 3 bases between them. The CDR3 loop spans 11 amino acids. The CDR3 is CASSELNEQFF. CDR3 sequence (DNA): TGTGCCAGCAGTGAACTAAATGAGCAGTTCTTC.

The chain recombines TRBV10-1 with TRBJ2-1, with D perhaps TRBD1 or TRBD2 (5 bases each). The V gene lost 6 bases and the J gene lost 6 bases, with 18 bases spanning the gap. The CDR3 runs to 15 residues. The germline V gene encodes CDR1 WNHNN and CDR2 SYGVQD (reference sequence). The CDR3 bases are TGCGCCAGCAGCTTGGGACGCCTTGGGGGCAATGAGCAGTTCTTC. Residues: CASSLGRLGGNEQFF.

The CDR3 spells CASSEASIAKNIQYF. CDR3 in DNA: TGTGCCAGCAGTGAAGCTTCCATAGCCAAAAACATTCAGTACTTC. V gene TRBV2 combines with J gene TRBJ2-4; unclear D gene. Trimming took 0 bases from V and 0 from J, leaving 6 bases between them. CDR1 is SNHLY and CDR2 is FYNNEI in the germline V gene. The CDR3 spans 15 residues.

The chain joins TRBV14 to TRBJ2-5; no reliable D call. This CDR3 has 11 residues. CDR1 and CDR2 from the germline V gene are SGHDN and FVKESK. V shed 0 bases and J shed 7 bases, with 3 bases lying between them. The CDR3 DNA follows: TGTGCCAGCAGCCAAGAGGTGACCCAGTACTTC. Its protein is CASSQEVTQYF. Together with reference TRBV14 and TRBJ2-5, the CDR3 gives the full variable domain: EAGVTQFPSHSVIEKGQTVTLRCDPISGHDNLYWYRRVMGKEIKFLLHFVKESKQDESGMPNNRFLAERTGGTYSTLKVQPAELEDSGVYFCASSQEVTQYFGPGTRLLVL.

The gene calls are TRBV4-2 and TRBJ1-2; TRBD1 agrees at 7 bases. The germline gives CDR1 LGHNA, CDR2 YNFKEQ. There are 16 residues in the CDR3. V was clipped by 4 bases and J by 5 bases; unmatched bases: 13. The CDR3 nucleotides read TGTGCCAGCAGCCCCAACCCGACAGGGTGGGGTTATGGCTACACCTTC. The encoded protein is CASSPNPTGWGYGYTF.

This clonotype was observed once. V gene TRBV2 combines with J gene TRBJ2-7; a weak D match, TRBD1 (6 bases). The V end lost 8 bases, the J end lost 5 bases, and 16 bases lay between the germline ends. The CDR3 sequence is 13 residues long. Germline values: CDR1 SNHLY, CDR2 FYNNEI. The CDR3 here is CASRRQVLDEQYF. CDR3 DNA sequence: TGTGCCAGCCGAAGACAGGTTTTGGACGAGCAGTACTTC. The whole variable domain, remainder taken from reference TRBV2 and TRBJ2-7, is EPEVTQTPSHQVTQMGQEVILRCVPISNHLYFYWYRQILGQKVEFLVSFYNNEISEKSEIFDDQFSVERPDGSNFTLKIRSTKLEDSAMYFCASRRQVLDEQYFGPGTRLTVT.

The V gene is TRBV2, the J gene TRBJ2-2; unclear D gene. CDR1 is SNHLY, CDR2 FYNNEI, per germline. This CDR3 is built from 13 residues. V gave up 3 bases and J gave up 5 bases, with 7 bases separating them. For the CDR3, the DNA is TGTGCCAGCAGTGAGACGTTAACCGGGGAGCTGTTTTTT. This translates into CASSETLTGELFF. The full variable domain, completed using reference TRBV2 and TRBJ2-2, is EPEVTQTPSHQVTQMGQEVILRCVPISNHLYFYWYRQILGQKVEFLVSFYNNEISEKSEIFDDQFSVERPDGSNFTLKIRSTKLEDSAMYFCASSETLTGELFFGEGSRLTVL.

The CDR3 sequence is CSATGTANQNEQFF. In DNA form, the CDR3 reads TGCAGTGCTACAGGGACTGCTAACCAAAATGAGCAGTTCTTC. The chain has TRBV20-1 and TRBJ2-1; TRBD2 might be the D (6 bases). V lost 4 bases to trimming and J lost 7 bases, with 17 bases between them. The CDR3 consists of 14 residues. Germline CDR1 and CDR2: DFQATT and SNEGSKA (reference sequence).

This clonotype has only one observation. CDR3 residues: CASSLQTAGELFF. CDR3 bases: TGTGCCAGCAGCCTACAAACCGCCGGGGAGCTGTTTTTT. V usage is TRBV11-1 and J usage is TRBJ2-2, with D hard to call. The CDR3 consists of 13 residues. With 5 bases removed from V and 6 bases from J, the gap between germline ends came to 10 bases. Germline loops: CDR1 SGHAT, CDR2 FQDESV (reference sequence).

This clonotype was detected only a few times. The chain joins TRBV10-3 to TRBJ2-7; 8 bases align to TRBD1. CDR3 length: 15 residues. In germline, CDR1 is ENHRY, CDR2 SYGVKD. V lost 7 bases and J lost 0; bases outside the gene matches: 8. CDR3 in DNA: TGTGCCATCACAAAGGGACAGGTTAACTCCTACGAGCAGTACTTC. It codes for CAITKGQVNSYEQYF.

J is TRBJ1-4 and V is TRBV7-2; D call uncertain. Trimming pared 0 bases from V and 6 bases from J, leaving 8 bases between. The CDR3 runs 14 residues. Germline V lookup: CDR1 SGHTA, CDR2 FQGNSA. CDR3 loop: CASSLATPYEKLFF. DNA for the CDR3: TGTGCCAGCAGCTTAGCGACACCCTATGAAAAACTGTTTTTT.

The chain is built from TRBV28 and TRBJ2-1, with no clear D. The CDR3 consists of 13 residues. The germline V gene has CDR1 MDHEN and CDR2 SYDVKM. Between the trimmed V and J ends, which lost 3 bases and 2 bases, there was a span of 5 bases. CDR3 amino acids: CASSLWTYNEQFF. Here the CDR3 DNA reads TGTGCCAGCAGTTTGTGGACCTACAATGAGCAGTTCTTC.

CDR3 sequence reads: CASSLAVNEQFF. The CDR3, as DNA: TGTGCCAGCAGTTTAGCGGTCAATGAGCAGTTCTTC. The chain joins TRBV12-3 or TRBV12-4 to TRBJ2-1; D ambiguous. Trimming shortened V by 0 bases and J by 6 bases, and 3 bases separated the two germline ends. The CDR3 covers 12 residues.

This chain connects TRBV10-3 to TRBJ2-5; D perhaps matches TRBD1 (5 bases). CDR3 length: 13 amino acids. The germline gives CDR1 ENHRY, CDR2 SYGVKD. V was clipped by 4 bases and J by 1 base, with 7 bases between them. CDR3 sequence: CAISGTSQETQYF. The CDR3, as DNA: TGTGCCATCAGTGGGACATCCCAAGAGACCCAGTACTTC.

The rearrangement uses TRBV2 and TRBJ2-2; D not resolved. The length of the CDR3 is 13 residues. With 4 bases removed from V and 2 bases from J, the gap between germline ends came to 5 bases. CDR1 is SNHLY and CDR2 is FYNNEI in the germline V gene. Here the CDR3 DNA reads TGTGCCAGCAGTGCACTAAACACCGGGGAGCTGTTTTTT. Translated: CASSALNTGELFF.

This clonotype was seen a few times. The rearrangement uses TRBV29-1 and TRBJ2-3, with no clear D. The V end lost 7 bases, the J end lost 0 bases, and 14 bases lay between the germline ends. CDR3 length: 14 amino acids. Germline lookup yields CDR1 SQVTM and CDR2 ANQGSEA. Written as DNA, the CDR3 is TGCAGCGCTGGTCGTCAACCGAGCACAGATACGCAGTATTTT. Translated: CSAGRQPSTDTQYF.